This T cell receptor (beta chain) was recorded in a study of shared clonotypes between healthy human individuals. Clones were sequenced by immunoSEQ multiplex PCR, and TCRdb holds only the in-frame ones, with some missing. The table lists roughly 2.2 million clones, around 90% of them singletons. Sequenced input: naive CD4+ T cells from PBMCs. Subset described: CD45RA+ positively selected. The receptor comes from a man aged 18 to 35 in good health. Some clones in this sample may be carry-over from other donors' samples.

CDR3: CASSPGGSTNEKLFF. The CDR3 region has the DNA TGCGCCAGCAGCCCAGGGGGGTCGACTAATGAAAAACTGTTTTTT. The J gene is TRBJ1-4, the V gene TRBV5-1; 7 bases are a match to TRBD1. This CDR3 region has 15 residues. The trim removed 4 bases at V and 2 bases at J, leaving 5 bases unmatched. CDR1 is SGHRS, CDR2 YFSETQ, per germline.